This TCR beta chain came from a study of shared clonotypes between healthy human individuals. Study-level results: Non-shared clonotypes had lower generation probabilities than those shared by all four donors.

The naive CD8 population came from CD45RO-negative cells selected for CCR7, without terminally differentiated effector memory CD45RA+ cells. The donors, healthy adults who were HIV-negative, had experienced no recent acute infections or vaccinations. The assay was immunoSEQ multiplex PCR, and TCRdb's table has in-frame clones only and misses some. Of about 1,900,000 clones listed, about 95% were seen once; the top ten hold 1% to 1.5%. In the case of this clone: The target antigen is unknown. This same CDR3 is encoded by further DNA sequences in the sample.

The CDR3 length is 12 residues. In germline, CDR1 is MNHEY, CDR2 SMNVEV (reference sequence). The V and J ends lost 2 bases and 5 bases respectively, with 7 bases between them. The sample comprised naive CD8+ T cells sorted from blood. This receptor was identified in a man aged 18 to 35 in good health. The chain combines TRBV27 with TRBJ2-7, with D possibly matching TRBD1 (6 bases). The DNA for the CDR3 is TGTGCCAGCAGTTTAGGGGGCAACGAGCAGTACTTC. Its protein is CASSLGGNEQYF.